This TCR beta chain derives from a study of beta chain features in type 1 diabetes. The study's findings and limits: Shorter TCRB CDR3s, moderately but significantly so, marked every one of the four CD4+ subsets in Type 1 diabetes patients.

Worth noting for this clone: The antigen is not known.

Expressed TCRB transcripts were sequenced because the entire RNA isolate underwent reverse transcription. Approximately 3.7 million reads per sample on average were obtained from naive, central memory and regulatory T cell samples. Some clones are missing from TCRdb's copy, which holds only in-frame ones; the method was immunoSEQ multiplex PCR. The sample lists 150,000 to 200,000 clones; roughly 60% were seen once. Trimming shortened V by 8 bases and J by 0 bases, and 19 bases separated the two germline ends. CDR1 is SQVTM, CDR2 ANQGSEA, per germline. The CDR3 has 15 residues. Sample: naive CD4+ T cells from blood. The chain recombines TRBV29-1 with TRBJ1-1; D ambiguous. The receptor's source is a man aged 25-45 years with type 1 diabetes. CDR3: CSSNPLRNMNTEAFF. CDR3 nucleotides: TGCAGCTCAAACCCTCTCAGGAATATGAACACTGAAGCTTTCTTT.